This note documents a single TCR beta chain sequence. Clinical history as reported by participants underpinned cohort assignment. Either two negative PCRs, clearance, or symptom resolution qualified Cohort 3 donors as recovered. The sample is drawn from a study of blood T cell repertoires in COVID-19. Study at large: In each case, the material was cDNA or gDNA derived from T cells, B-cell-depleted T cells, or PBMCs.

In the study's own analysis: How many nucleated cells were present was estimated from reference gene primer amplification. Sequencing used immunoSEQ multiplex PCR; TCRdb keeps in-frame clones, though not all of them. V and J calls and clone size are those listed in that table; D and trimming were worked out from the DNA. The table has about 330,000 clones, 87% seen once; the top ten hold approximately 5%. The TCR originated in a woman in her twenties or thirties who had recovered from COVID-19. The sample was PBMCs or T cells enriched from blood (not recorded which).

The CDR3 nucleotides are TGTGCCAGCAGTTTTCCCGGGTCGTCTGAAGCTTTCTTT. This gives the protein CASSFPGSSEAFF. The gene calls are TRBV6-5 and TRBJ1-1, with D uncertain. V shed 4 bases and J shed 6 bases, with 12 bases lying between them. Germline values: CDR1 MNHEY, CDR2 SVGAGI. This CDR3 has 13 residues.